This T cell receptor (beta chain) was captured in a study of immune evolution from preneoplasia to lung adenocarcinoma. Findings of the study overall: Clonality was highest in normal lung, lower in later-stage lesions apparently. Normal lung had the highest top T cell clone frequencies.

Profiled with immunoSEQ multiplex PCR; TCRdb holds only in-frame clones, not every one. Here the sample spans 5,000 or so clones, 81% being singletons. V was clipped by 5 bases and J by 2 bases, with 18 bases between them. CDR1 and CDR2 (germline): MNHEY, SMNVEV (reference sequence). The CDR3 extends over 16 amino acids. This clone was recorded once. Its antigen is still unknown. Resections took place in Japan or China from the mid-2010s to the late 2010s. Two lung cancer pathologists independently confirmed each histologic diagnosis. The chain links TRBV27 to TRBJ2-5; TRBD2 is a possible D gene (6 bases). The TCR comes from a donor at least 70 years old with lung adenocarcinoma. The sample comprised FFPE adjacent normal lung tissue. The CDR3 here is CASSPQGAGLQETQYF. DNA of the CDR3: TGTGCCAGCAGTCCTCAAGGGGCGGGGCTTCAAGAGACCCAGTACTTC.